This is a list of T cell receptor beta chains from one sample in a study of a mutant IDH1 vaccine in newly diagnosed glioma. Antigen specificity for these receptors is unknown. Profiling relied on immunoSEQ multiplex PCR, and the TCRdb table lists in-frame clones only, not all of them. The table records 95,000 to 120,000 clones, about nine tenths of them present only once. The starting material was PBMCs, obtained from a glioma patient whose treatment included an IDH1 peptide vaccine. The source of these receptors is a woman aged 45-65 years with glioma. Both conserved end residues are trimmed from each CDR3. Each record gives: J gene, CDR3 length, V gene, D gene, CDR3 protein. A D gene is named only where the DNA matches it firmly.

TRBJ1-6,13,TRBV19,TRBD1,ASSFRQGYNSPLH
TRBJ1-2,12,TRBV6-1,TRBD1,ASRGQGPTYGYT
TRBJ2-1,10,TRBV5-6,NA,ASSFSVNEQF
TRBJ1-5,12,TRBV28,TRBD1,ASSYGTGHQPQH
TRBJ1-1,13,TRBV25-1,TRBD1,ASSENTGAATEAF
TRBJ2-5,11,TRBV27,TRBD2,ASSMRGGETQY
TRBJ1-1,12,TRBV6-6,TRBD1,ASSHRQGVGEAF
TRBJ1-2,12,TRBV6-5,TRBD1,ASSSTGGAYGYT
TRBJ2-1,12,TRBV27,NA,ASSWGLETNEQF
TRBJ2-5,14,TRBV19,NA,ASSIFPATYQETQY
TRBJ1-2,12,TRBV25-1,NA,ASTPSGPPRGYT
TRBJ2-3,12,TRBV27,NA,ASRWGFSTDTQY
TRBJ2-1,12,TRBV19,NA,ASSIGSAYNEQF
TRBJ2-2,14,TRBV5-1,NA,ASSLQQGPVIGGLF
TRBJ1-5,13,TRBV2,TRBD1,ASSRQGAGNQPQH
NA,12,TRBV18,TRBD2,ASSPGTSSYEQY
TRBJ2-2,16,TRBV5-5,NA,ASSSPPTTGSLTGELF
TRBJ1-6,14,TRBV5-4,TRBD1,ASSTPTGGGNSPLH
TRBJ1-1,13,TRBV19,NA,ASSGARGGGTEAF
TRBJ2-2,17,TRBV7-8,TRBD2,ASSPWGTSGRRRGGELF
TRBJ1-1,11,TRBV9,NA,ASSVGGFTEAF
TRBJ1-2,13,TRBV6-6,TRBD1,ASSAGTGGIYGYT
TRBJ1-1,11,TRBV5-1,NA,ASSPRGNTEAF
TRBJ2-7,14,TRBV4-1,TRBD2,ASSPGPGTSDNEQY
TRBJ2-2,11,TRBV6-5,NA,ASTTYGTGELF
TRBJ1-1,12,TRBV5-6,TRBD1,ASSYRGENTEAF
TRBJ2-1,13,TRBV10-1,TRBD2,ASSEGQRGYNEQF
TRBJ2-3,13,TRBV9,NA,ASSLLGRVTDTQY